This T cell receptor (beta chain) was identified in a study of control samples from healthy donors and cancer patients. The CDR3 covers 12 residues. CDR1 and CDR2 from the germline V gene are SGHRS and YFSETQ. V lost 4 bases and J lost 7; bases outside the gene matches: 3. The protocol was immunoSEQ multiplex PCR, while the TCRdb copy is restricted to in-frame clones and leaves out a portion. This sample has approximately 130,000 clones, with about 87% found just once. The chain couples TRBV5-1 to TRBJ1-1, with 8 bases fitting TRBD1. This TCR was sampled from a man aged 60-69 years in good health. Specimen: blood. CDR3 sequence reads: CASSLGTGEAFF. CDR3 coding DNA: TGCGCCAGCAGCCTGGGGACAGGTGAAGCTTTCTTT.